One sample yielded the 9 T cell receptor beta chains listed below, sequenced in a study of CD8+CD57+ T cells in acquired aplastic anemia. CDR3 and TCR beta VDJ profiling relied on a genomic DNA template. TCRdb redid the calling of the reads with MiXCR, one entry per CDR3 protein. The table has more than 250,000 distinct CDR3 sequences, 55% to 65% seen once; the top ten hold 7% to 9%. Material for sequencing was sorted CD4+, CD8+, or CD8+CD57+ T cells (not recorded which) from PBMCs. The receptors here all came from a human donor with severe aplastic anemia or a healthy control (not recorded which).

This chain uses TRBV20-1 with TRBJ2-7; D possibly corresponds to TRBD2 (6 bases). V gave up 3 bases and J gave up 3 bases, with 12 bases separating them. The CDR3 totals 13 residues. Germline V gene lookup returns CDR1 DFQATT and CDR2 SNEGSKA (reference sequence). For the CDR3, the DNA is TGCAGTGCTAGCTGGGACTGGGGCTACGAGCAGTACTTC. Translation gives CSASWDWGYEQYF.

The chain links TRBV14 to TRBJ1-1; no clear D. CDR1 is SGHDN and CDR2 is FVKESK in the germline V gene. Trimming left V 7 bases short and J 3 bases short, with 12 bases between. This CDR3 comprises 13 residues. In DNA form, the CDR3 reads TGTGCCAGCAAAGGACTCTGGGACACTGAAGCTTTCTTT. Its protein product is CASKGLWDTEAFF.

The chain carries TRBV15 and TRBJ2-4; maybe TRBD2 (6 bases). V was pared by 0 bases and J by 4 bases, with 13 bases between. The CDR3 is 16 amino acids. CDR1 and CDR2 from the germline V gene are LNHNV and YYDKDF (reference sequence). CDR3 loop: CATSRDGAGYKNIQYF. CDR3 sequence (DNA): TGTGCCACCAGCAGAGATGGGGCGGGGTATAAAAACATTCAGTACTTC.

V gene TRBV7-9 combines with J gene TRBJ2-7; 9 bases map to TRBD1. J was trimmed by 6 bases and V by 4 bases; bases with no gene match: 10. CDR1 and CDR2 from the germline V gene are SEHNR and FQNEAQ (reference sequence). The CDR3 spans 15 residues. The CDR3 spells CASSSRQGEVGEQYF. As DNA, the CDR3 is TGTGCCAGCAGCTCTAGACAGGGGGAGGTTGGCGAGCAGTACTTC. The full variable domain, in which reference TRBV7-9 and TRBJ2-7 provide the parts outside the CDR3, is DTGVSQNPRHKITKRGQNVTFRCDPISEHNRLYWYRQTLGQGPEFLTYFQNEAQLEKSRLLSDRFSAERPKGSFSTLEIQRTEQGDSAMYLCASSSRQGEVGEQYFGPGTRLTVT.

This chain joins TRBV19 and TRBJ2-2; D tentatively fits TRBD1 or TRBD2 (6 bases each). The ends were cut back, 6 bases at V and 3 bases at J, with 14 bases in the middle. The germline V gene has CDR1 LNHDA and CDR2 SQIVND (reference sequence). CDR3 length: 15 amino acids. The CDR3 coding sequence is TGTGCCAGTAGCGGCGGGACATTGCACACCGGGGAGCTGTTTTTT. Amino acid sequence: CASSGGTLHTGELFF.

This clonotype occurred a few times. V usage is TRBV20-1 and J usage is TRBJ2-2; 7 bases fit TRBD1. With V trimmed by 2 bases and J by 6 bases, 6 bases remained unmatched. Germline CDR1 DFQATT, CDR2 SNEGSKA (reference sequence). The CDR3 has 14 residues. CDR3 sequence reads: CSARPRTGAGELFF. CDR3 coding DNA: TGCAGTGCTAGACCGAGGACAGGCGCCGGGGAGCTGTTTTTT.

This clonotype occurred many times. This rearrangement joins TRBV19 to TRBJ2-5; 9 bases fit TRBD1. The V and J ends lost 7 bases and 4 bases, in that order; junction bases with no gene match: 4. The CDR3 sequence is 13 residues long. Germline V CDR1 and CDR2: LNHDA, SQIVND (reference sequence). CDR3 region: CASNRGRGETQYF. CDR3 bases: TGTGCCAGTAACAGGGGGCGCGGAGAGACCCAGTACTTC.

This clonotype has ten or more counts. This sequence joins TRBV6-5 and TRBJ1-5; D is undetermined. Trimming took off 0 bases at V and 0 bases at J, with 6 bases between the two ends. Germline V gene lookup returns CDR1 MNHEY and CDR2 SVGAGI. This CDR3 contains 15 residues. CDR3: CASSYSVNSNQPQHF. In DNA form, the CDR3 reads TGTGCCAGCAGTTACTCGGTGAATAGCAATCAGCCCCAGCATTTT.

This chain connects TRBV7-9 to TRBJ1-1; TRBD1 aligns across 7 bases. The trim removed 5 bases at V and 0 bases at J, leaving 12 bases unmatched. CDR1 SEHNR and CDR2 FQNEAQ come from the germline V gene (reference sequence). This CDR3 is built from 17 residues. The CDR3 DNA is TGTGCCAGCAGCCCCCGCCGGGACAGCTCCATGAACACTGAAGCTTTCTTT. The encoded protein is CASSPRRDSSMNTEAFF.